What follows are 29 T cell receptor beta chains derived from one specimen sequenced in a study of PD-1 blockade in classical Hodgkin lymphoma. Each patient's relapse followed autologous stem cell transplantation, and brentuximab vedotin exposure varied. Libraries were prepared by immunoSEQ multiplex PCR; TCRdb keeps only in-frame clonotypes and omits some of them. In the table there are just under 45,000 clones, approximately 70% of which are singletons. Sequenced here: peripheral blood mononuclear cells (PBMCs), sampled before the second cycle of nivolumab. All receptors derive from a human donor with classical Hodgkin lymphoma.

The chain couples TRBV28 to TRBJ1-5; D might be TRBD1 (5 bases). The ends were cut back, 3 bases at V and 1 base at J, with 10 bases in the middle. Germline CDR1 reads MDHEN; CDR2 reads SYDVKM. The CDR3 consists of 15 residues. This CDR3 reads CASSLGEISNQPQHF. DNA of the CDR3: TGTGCCAGCAGTTTGGGGGAGATCAGCAATCAGCCCCAGCATTTT.

The CDR3 protein is CASSGQGAFTDTQYF. The CDR3 DNA sequence: TGTGCCAGCTCGGGACAGGGGGCTTTCACAGATACGCAGTATTTT. The rearrangement links TRBV28 to TRBJ2-3; 12 positions agree with TRBD1. The CDR3 has 15 residues. CDR1 and CDR2 (germline): MDHEN, SYDVKM. Unmatched junction bases numbered 5, after V lost 8 bases and J lost 2 bases.

The chain links TRBV7-8 to TRBJ1-4; 7 bases match TRBD1. Germline V gives CDR1 SGHVS, CDR2 FQNEAQ. Trimming removed 2 bases from V and 1 base from J; junction bases left unmatched: 13. CDR3 length: 19 residues. Written as DNA, the CDR3 is TGTGCCAGCAGCTTACCCGGACAGGCGAGGGTAGGAACTAATGAAAAACTGTTTTTT. Residues: CASSLPGQARVGTNEKLFF.

The rearrangement links TRBV25-1 to TRBJ1-2, with 7 bases matching TRBD1. Germline V lookup: CDR1 MGHDK, CDR2 SYGVNS. Trimming took 5 bases from V and 2 from J; bases not matched to a gene: 5. This CDR3 region has 14 residues. The CDR3 here is CASSLRGLNYGYTF. The CDR3 bases are TGTGCCAGCAGTCTCAGGGGGTTAAACTATGGCTACACCTTC.

The genes are TRBV9 and TRBJ2-1; 14 bases align to TRBD2. Unmatched junction bases numbered 7, after V lost 4 bases and J lost 10 bases. This CDR3 contains 15 residues. Germline lookup yields CDR1 SGDLS and CDR2 YYNGEE. CDR3 nucleotides: TGTGCCAGCAGCCGGGGGACTAGCGGGAGTAGCGAGCAGTTCTTC. Its protein product is CASSRGTSGSSEQFF.

This clone came up once. The rearrangement links TRBV4-3 to TRBJ1-1; D might be TRBD1 (5 bases). From germline, CDR1 is LGHNA and CDR2 YSLEER. Trimming took 0 bases from V and 4 from J, leaving 15 bases between them. This CDR3 contains 16 residues. The CDR3 spells CASSQDRALGGTEAFF. The CDR3 nucleotides are TGCGCCAGCAGCCAAGATAGGGCTCTGGGGGGCACTGAAGCTTTCTTT.

The V and J genes are TRBV18 and TRBJ2-3; possibly TRBD2 for D (6 bases). The germline V and J ends were trimmed by 0 bases and 6 bases, with 13 bases remaining between them. Germline values: CDR1 KGHSH, CDR2 LQKENI. The length of the CDR3 is 15 residues. The CDR3 loop reads CASSPPRGLGDTQYF. CDR3 DNA: TGTGCCAGCTCACCACCGCGGGGATTGGGGGATACGCAGTATTTT. Combining the CDR3 with reference TRBV18 and TRBJ2-3 gives the whole variable domain NAGVMQNPRHLVRRRGQEARLRCSPMKGHSHVYWYRQLPEEGLKFMVYLQKENIIDESGMPKERFSAEFPKEGPSILRIQQVVRGDSAAYFCASSPPRGLGDTQYFGPGTRLTVL.

This rearrangement joins TRBV6-5 to TRBJ2-7, with 7 bases fitting TRBD1. The CDR3 runs 14 residues. Germline V gene sequence: CDR1 MNHEY, CDR2 SVGAGI. V shed 6 bases, J shed 1 base, and the junction held 6 bases outside the gene matches. The CDR3 is CASRIGGWSYEQYF. The CDR3 coding sequence is TGTGCCAGCAGGATAGGGGGCTGGTCCTACGAGCAGTACTTC.

The chain uses TRBV19 and TRBJ1-1, with 7 bases matching TRBD1. J gave up 0 bases and V 1 base, and 5 bases lay outside the gene matches. Germline V gene lookup returns CDR1 LNHDA and CDR2 SQIVND (reference sequence). This CDR3 has 16 residues. The CDR3 DNA reads TGTGCCAGTAGTATAGGGGGGACAGCCATGAACACTGAAGCTTTCTTT. Amino acid sequence: CASSIGGTAMNTEAFF.

The chain is built from TRBV4-2 and TRBJ2-4, with no clear D. The CDR3 is 14 amino acids. CDR1 is LGHNA and CDR2 is YNFKEQ in the germline V gene. Trimming removed 1 base at V and 3 bases at J, with 7 bases between. The CDR3 DNA follows: TGTGCCAGCAGCCAAGGTGTCGACAAAAACATTCAGTACTTC. This translates into CASSQGVDKNIQYF.

The V gene is TRBV19, the J gene TRBJ2-1; D unresolved. Trimming cost V 6 bases and J 0 bases, with 6 bases left between them. Germline values: CDR1 LNHDA, CDR2 SQIVND (reference sequence). The CDR3 runs to 13 residues. CDR3: CASRGLSYNEQFF. CDR3 DNA: TGTGCCAGTAGGGGTCTCTCCTACAATGAGCAGTTCTTC.

The chain is built from TRBV19 and TRBJ1-5, with 7 bases identical to TRBD1. The J segment lost 0 bases and the V segment lost 4 bases, leaving 6 bases of the junction unmatched. Germline CDR1 LNHDA, CDR2 SQIVND (reference sequence). This CDR3 region has 16 residues. CDR3 region: CASSTPTGNSNQPQHF. The CDR3 DNA follows: TGTGCCAGTAGTACGCCGACAGGGAATAGCAATCAGCCCCAGCATTTT. Full variable domain (missing parts from reference TRBV19 and TRBJ1-5): DGGITQSPKYLFRKEGQNVTLSCEQNLNHDAMYWYRQDPGQGLRLIYYSQIVNDFQKGDIAEGYSVSREKKESFPLTVTSAQKNPTAFYLCASSTPTGNSNQPQHFGDGTRLSIL.

In this sample, this clone turned up many times. V usage is TRBV19 and J usage is TRBJ2-1, with D tentatively TRBD2 (6 bases). Germline assignment: CDR1 LNHDA and CDR2 SQIVND (reference sequence). This CDR3 is built from 15 residues. The V and J ends lost 3 bases and 9 bases respectively, with 18 bases between them. This CDR3 is CASSIYPRGRLEQFF. For the CDR3, the DNA is TGTGCCAGTAGTATTTACCCGCGGGGCAGGCTTGAGCAGTTCTTC.

This chain connects TRBV5-1 to TRBJ2-2; 8 bases fit TRBD2. Germline V gene lookup returns CDR1 SGHRS and CDR2 YFSETQ. The CDR3 sequence is 17 residues long. V lost 0 bases and J lost 4; bases outside the gene matches: 8. For the CDR3, the DNA is TGCGCCAGCAGCTTGGGGACCGGGGGGGCTGGCACCGGGGAGCTGTTTTTT. Translated, it gives CASSLGTGGAGTGELFF.

By share of the sample, this clone is medium-sized. In the same sample, other DNA sequences code for this CDR3. DNA for the CDR3: TGTGCCAGCAGCGTAGATAATAGGTGGAGTCCCTCCGGGGCCAACGTCCTGACTTTC. This gives the protein CASSVDNRWSPSGANVLTF. The chain is built from TRBV9 and TRBJ2-6; no clear D. The CDR3 extends over 19 amino acids. V was cut by 0 bases and J by 4 bases, with 20 bases left in between. CDR1 and CDR2 (germline): SGDLS, YYNGEE.

The chain has TRBV5-6 and TRBJ2-5, with a tentative D call TRBD1 (7 bases). The CDR3 contains 14 residues. The germline V gene encodes CDR1 SGHDT and CDR2 YYEEEE. Trimming took off 4 bases at V and 5 bases at J, with 15 bases between the two ends. For the CDR3, the DNA is TGTGCCAGCAGCGACGGACAGGAGGGGGAGACCCAGTACTTC. Residues: CASSDGQEGETQYF.

The rearrangement joins TRBV6-5 to TRBJ2-5; no reliable D call. CDR3 length equals 13 residues. CDR1 and CDR2 from the germline V gene are MNHEY and SVGAGI. Trimming left V 2 bases short and J 1 base short, with 5 bases between. The CDR3 protein is CASSYASQETQYF. As DNA, the CDR3 is TGTGCCAGCAGTTACGCCAGCCAAGAGACCCAGTACTTC.

The genes are TRBV9 and TRBJ2-1; D is unresolved. V lost 0 bases and J lost 3, with 7 bases in between. The CDR3 covers 14 residues. Germline lookup yields CDR1 SGDLS and CDR2 YYNGEE. CDR3 coding DNA: TGTGCCAGCAGCGTAGGAACACGCTACAATGAGCAGTTCTTC. This gives the protein CASSVGTRYNEQFF. Using reference TRBV9 and TRBJ2-1 for the parts outside the CDR3, the full variable domain is DSGVTQTPKHLITATGQRVTLRCSPRSGDLSVYWYQQSLDQGLQFLIQYYNGEERAKGNILERFSAQQFPDLHSELNLSSLELGDSALYFCASSVGTRYNEQFFGPGTRLTVL.

V and J are TRBV5-1 and TRBJ2-1, with 9 bases aligning to TRBD2. This CDR3 is 16 amino acids long. After removal of 4 bases from V and 7 bases from J, the junction contained 12 bases not matched to a gene. The germline V gene has CDR1 SGHRS and CDR2 YFSETQ. CDR3 in amino acids: CASSPPIAGVRNEQFF. CDR3 DNA: TGCGCCAGCAGCCCCCCGATAGCGGGAGTTAGGAATGAGCAGTTCTTC.

The rearrangement joins TRBV6-5 to TRBJ2-1, with TRBD1 matching over 7 bases. After removal of 6 bases from V and 5 bases from J, the junction contained 10 bases not matched to a gene. CDR1 is MNHEY and CDR2 is SVGAGI in the germline V gene. The CDR3 has 15 amino acids. CDR3 loop: CASRDTGAWDNEQFF. The CDR3 DNA reads TGTGCCAGCAGAGACACAGGGGCCTGGGACAATGAGCAGTTCTTC.

The chain uses TRBV6-5 and TRBJ2-3; D uncertain. V lost 2 bases and J 0 bases, leaving 6 bases between the germline ends. The CDR3 has 14 amino acids. CDR1 MNHEY and CDR2 SVGAGI come from the germline V gene. The CDR3 loop is CASSYGVSTDTQYF. CDR3 nucleotide sequence: TGTGCCAGCAGTTACGGCGTCAGCACAGATACGCAGTATTTT.

The rearrangement links TRBV7-9 to TRBJ1-1, with D perhaps TRBD1 (6 bases). Looked up from germline, CDR1 is SEHNR and CDR2 is FQNEAQ (reference sequence). The V end lost 5 bases, the J end lost 1 base, and 23 bases lay between the germline ends. The CDR3 runs to 18 residues. The CDR3: CASSLLQGQVYSNTEAFF. CDR3 coding DNA: TGTGCCAGCAGCCTTCTACAGGGCCAGGTCTACTCGAACACTGAAGCTTTCTTT.

The gene calls are TRBV5-1 and TRBJ2-1, with D possibly TRBD1 on 6 matching bases. Per the germline V gene, CDR1 is SGHRS and CDR2 is YFSETQ. CDR3 length: 15 amino acids. Trimming pared 0 bases from V and 2 bases from J, leaving 9 bases between. In nucleotides, the CDR3 is TGCGCCAGCAGCTTGGTGGGGGCCCCCTACAATGAGCAGTTCTTC. Residues: CASSLVGAPYNEQFF. The complete variable domain, with remaining parts taken from reference TRBV5-1 and TRBJ2-1, reads KAGVTQTPRYLIKTRGQQVTLSCSPISGHRSVSWYQQTPGQGLQFLFEYFSETQRNKGNFPGRFSGRQFSNSRSEMNVSTLELGDSALYLCASSLVGAPYNEQFFGPGTRLTVL.

This clone was recorded only once. The chain employs TRBV9 and TRBJ2-3, with TRBD1 as a possible D gene (6 bases). The ends were cut back, 7 bases at V and 3 bases at J, with 15 bases in the middle. The V gene's germline CDR1 is SGDLS and CDR2 YYNGEE. The CDR3 has 14 amino acids. Here the CDR3 reads CASGKQGTTDTQYF. In DNA form, the CDR3 reads TGTGCCAGCGGAAAACAGGGTACAACAGATACGCAGTATTTT. Full variable domain (rest looked up from reference TRBV9 and TRBJ2-3): DSGVTQTPKHLITATGQRVTLRCSPRSGDLSVYWYQQSLDQGLQFLIQYYNGEERAKGNILERFSAQQFPDLHSELNLSSLELGDSALYFCASGKQGTTDTQYFGPGTRLTVL.

V and J are TRBV28 and TRBJ2-2, with D possibly TRBD1 on 5 matching bases. The ends were cut back, 2 bases at V and 6 bases at J, with 10 bases in the middle. CDR3 size: 14 residues. Germline CDR1 and CDR2: MDHEN and SYDVKM. CDR3: CASSLVAGSGELFF. In DNA, the CDR3 is TGTGCCAGCAGTTTAGTGGCAGGGTCCGGGGAGCTGTTTTTT.

This clone was observed a handful of times. The V gene is TRBV9, the J gene TRBJ2-3; tentative D call: TRBD2 (6 bases). The V end was cut by 2 bases, the J end by 4 bases, with 23 bases between. The length of the CDR3 is 18 residues. Looked up from germline, CDR1 is SGDLS and CDR2 is YYNGEE. For the CDR3, the DNA is TGTGCCAGCAGCGTTTCGGGAGTGCATACAAGTAGGTCAGATACGCAGTATTTT. This sequence encodes CASSVSGVHTSRSDTQYF.

CDR3 sequence (DNA): TGTGCCAGTAGTATCCTTCCGGGAGCAACCTACGAGCAGTACTTC. Its translation: CASSILPGATYEQYF. The rearrangement links TRBV19 to TRBJ2-7, with D possibly matching TRBD2 (6 bases). CDR1 and CDR2 from the germline V gene are LNHDA and SQIVND (reference sequence). The CDR3 is made up of 15 amino acids. With 3 bases removed from V and 2 bases from J, the gap between germline ends came to 14 bases.

The genes are TRBV9 and TRBJ2-2, with D possibly matching TRBD2 (6 bases). The V and J ends lost 6 bases and 2 bases respectively, with 14 bases between them. CDR3 length: 15 residues. CDR1 and CDR2 (germline): SGDLS, YYNGEE. CDR3 sequence (DNA): TGTGCCAGCAACCTAAGCGGGCCAAACACCGGGGAGCTGTTTTTT. Translated, it gives CASNLSGPNTGELFF.

This clone has more than one count but fewer than ten. Other DNA variants within this sample encode the same CDR3. V and J are TRBV7-3 and TRBJ2-2, with no clear D. This CDR3 has 13 amino acids. In germline, CDR1 is SGHTA, CDR2 FQGTGA. Trimming stripped 0 bases from V and 5 bases from J, with 4 bases between. CDR3 coding DNA: TGTGCCAGCAGCTTAACGGCTACCGGGGAGCTGTTTTTT. This sequence encodes CASSLTATGELFF.